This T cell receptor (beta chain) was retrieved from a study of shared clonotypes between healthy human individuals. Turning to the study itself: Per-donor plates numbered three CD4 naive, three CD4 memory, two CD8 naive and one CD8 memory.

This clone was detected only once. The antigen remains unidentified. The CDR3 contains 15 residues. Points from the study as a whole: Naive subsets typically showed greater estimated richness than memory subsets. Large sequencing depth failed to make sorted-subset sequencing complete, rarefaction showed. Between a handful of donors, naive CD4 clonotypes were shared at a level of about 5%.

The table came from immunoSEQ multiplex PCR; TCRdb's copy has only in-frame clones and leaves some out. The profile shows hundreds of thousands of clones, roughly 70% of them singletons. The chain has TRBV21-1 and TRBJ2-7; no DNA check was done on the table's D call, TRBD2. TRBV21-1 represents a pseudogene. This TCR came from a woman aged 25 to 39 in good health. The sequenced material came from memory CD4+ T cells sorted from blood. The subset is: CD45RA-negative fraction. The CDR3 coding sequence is TGTGCCAGCAGCATCAGCGGGAGGGCCCCCTACGAGCAGTACTTC. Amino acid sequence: CASSISGRAPYEQYF.